There are many counts of the clone carrying this TCR beta chain. Its specificity is not known. CDR3 length: 12 residues. CDR1 and CDR2 (germline): SGHRS, YFSETQ. Deletions cut 0 bases from V and 9 bases from J, with 7 bases between. The sample comes from a study of T-cell reconstitution after alpha-beta-depleted transplantation in children. Unique molecular identifiers were incorporated into the prepared TCRbeta library. TCRdb called the PCR reads again in MiXCR, with one record for every CDR3 protein. The sample has around 300,000 distinct CDR3 sequences; over 7% are singletons. General observations from the study: Several hundred rapidly expanded clones from non-depleted graft cells reportedly supplied alpha-beta T cells about two months post-transplant. Counts and diversity of T cells one year after transplant came mostly from newly produced T cells.

V and J are TRBV5-1 and TRBJ2-1; D is unclear. Material: peripheral blood, obtained 360 days after TCRalphabeta/CD19-depleted stem cell transplant. This TCR was sampled from a female patient aged 2-15 years who had a stem cell transplant for Fanconi anemia, so the T cells may come from the graft donor. The CDR3 region is CASSLVGGEQFF. The CDR3 DNA follows: TGCGCCAGCAGCTTGGTAGGCGGTGAGCAGTTCTTC.